Below, one TCR beta chain is given with its context. Its antigen is currently not known. Base qualities are missing; no much larger clone stands one base away. The cohort comprised some 700 healthy bone marrow donors. At the time of sampling, every cohort member was nominally healthy, though immune exposures that went unrecorded were likely present. The donor tested CMV seronegative, placing the donor among the 300 to 450 seronegative members of the cohort. Each donor provided a peripheral blood sample, and peripheral blood mononuclear cells were used for TCR beta sequencing. Genomic DNA extraction from the blood cell samples was performed with the Qiagen DNeasy Blood Extraction Kit. Taken from the germline V gene, the CDR1 and CDR2 loops are SQVTM and ANQGSEA. The CDR3 goes from the cysteine to the phenylalanine over 17 residues. Kept here is only the CDR3 DNA, which spans 51 bases and is read in frame from base 1. Trimming leaves V shorter by 4 bases and J shorter by 6 bases, with the junction holding 18 bases beyond the gene matches.

The record originates from a study of cytomegalovirus exposure and HLA in healthy donors (dated by TCRdb to about 2017). Study-level background: In an earlier analysis of 587 of the donors, roughly 300 Gb of sequence data and just under 120 million unique TCR beta sequences from roughly 190 million T cells were reported. The number of typed donors differed by locus: about 620-640 for A, B, C, DRB1 and DQB1; some 500 for DQA1; 606 for DPA1; and around 490 for DPB1. An early release covering around 630 HLA-typed donors comprised approximately 300 gigabases of sequencing data and around 80 million unique TCR sequences. In the later analysis, no new phenotypic data were used to find candidate immune exposures; instead, reliance was placed on TCR beta sequences and their occurrence across donors. The aim of the study was to test whether cataloging public T cell receptors could identify signatures of past pathogen exposure. Class I and class II HLA loci were covered by the typing at four-digit resolution. Genome-wide SNP genotypes for about 55% of the roughly 670 donors were used in a later genetic analysis, which treated that subset as a discovery cohort. In an earlier analysis of a few hundred of the donors, high-throughput TCR beta sequencing was used to judge whether each TCR beta V gene segment behaved as functional or pseudogenic. A handful of DR-DQ haplotypes were handled as single units for association and clustering because linkage in the cohort was strong. Donor age, sex, ethnicity and CMV serostatus were compiled together with the repertoire data. Among some 400 genotyped donors of the cohort, an average of about 240,000 unique TCR beta nucleotide sequences were sequenced per donor, about a sixth of them non-productive. In a later analysis, previously published TCR beta repertoires from 500 to 750 donors were re-analyzed and high-resolution HLA genotyping was added so that TCR occurrence patterns could be studied. In addition to the first cohort of approximately 670 subjects, a separate validation cohort of approximately 110 different subjects was used. The T cell repertoires of under 700 subjects were profiled by immunosequencing and related to cytomegalovirus serostatus. High-throughput TCR immunosequencing, statistical association of individual TCRs with disease status, and machine learning were combined to predict cytomegalovirus infection status. Of the 398 genotyped donors, 75% to 85% were placed in the genetic ancestry cluster associated with self-reported Caucasian donors. Every discovery cohort repertoire had been produced on one sequencing platform.

General study outcomes and caveats: A further reported finding was that TCR beta sequences accurately predicted the HLA-A and HLA-B alleles for most subjects in the first cohort. Only TCR beta chains were sequenced in this cohort, and the absence of alpha or paired-chain data limited detectable features. According to a later analysis, TCR association rates differed among HLA loci, with DRB1 alleles showing the most associated TCRs and HLA-C alleles showing the fewest. A cluster of highly shared sequence variants was judged likely to represent a technical artifact of the sequencing pipeline. Some IMGT-functional V segments, including TRBV6-2 and TRBV6-3, could not be distinguished by the 87-base-pair reads and were therefore excluded. The study listed approximately 160 TCR beta chains as associated with cytomegalovirus. Most CMV-associated TCR beta chains appeared to be HLA-restricted in a later analysis, and the HLA associations seemed to be driven largely by CMV exposure. Presence/absence analyses assumed roughly uniform sequencing depth across donors, an assumption that may not hold. Strong co-occurrence of HLA alleles, especially DR and DQ, made assigning TCR associations to individual alleles difficult. Linkage disequilibrium might explain the correlated functional status among segregating V segments, but an unknown experimental factor could not be ruled out. According to the authors, the approach could potentially be generalized to other disease states and immunological phenotypes. Compared with the roughly 600-donor mean, donors in an Asian-associated ancestry cluster had fewer N-insertions in productive TCRs, according to a later genetic analysis. Because counts were too low, some 17 rarely observed V segments, including chromosome 9 orphons, were left out of the earlier analysis of approximately 500 of the donors. A later genetic analysis associated a missense DCLRE1C variant with V-gene and J-gene trimming of TCR beta chains, and an independent cohort replicated the association. In an earlier analysis of about 600 of the donors, most TCR beta V segments appeared in productive rearrangements about 87% or about 30% of the time, broadly matching IMGT annotations. A few of the identified cytomegalovirus-associated TCR beta chains were confirmed in vitro to be specific for cytomegalovirus antigens. Most TCR sequences were observed very rarely across donors, whereas some public TCRs were present in many individuals. In a later analysis, HLA-associated TCR beta chains showed more clonal expansion and lower generation probabilities than non-associated chains that were equally common. Cytomegalovirus status was reported to be diagnosed by the classifier with high specificity and sensitivity in both the original and validation cohorts. A later analysis associated 15,000 to 20,000 TCR beta sequences with specific HLA alleles at a false discovery rate of 0.05. HLA typing was unavailable for some donors at each locus, so association tests used only the typed subset. For the cohort, immune exposure information was limited to CMV serostatus. In a later analysis, several top co-occurrence clusters were reported to appear linked to parvovirus B19, influenza, CMV and Epstein-Barr virus.

The library was prepared using the immunoSEQ multiplex PCR assay. For the multiplex PCR, a mixture combining 60 forward primers for TCR Vbeta segments and 13 reverse primers for TCR Jbeta segments was used. Amplification of the CDR3 region of rearranged TCR beta genes was performed with a multiplex PCR assay on genomic DNA. Amplified TCR beta libraries were sequenced as 87-base-pair reads on the Illumina HiSeq System. The authors processed their data as follows. Across the 500 to 700 repertoires, a later analysis counted tens of millions of unique TCR beta chains, roughly 11 million of which were shared by at least two donors. A nearest-neighbor algorithm error-corrected the raw reads and collapsed the reads into unique sequences, merging closely related sequences to remove PCR and sequencing errors. CDR3 sequences were aligned to IMGT reference sequences to assign V, D and J gene segments. For a sequence to be retained, a match of at least six nucleotides to both a V gene segment and a J gene segment was required. Rearrangements were classified as productive when the CDR3 lacked stop codons and remained in frame with V and J, and all other rearrangements were classified as non-productive. CDR3 was defined by IMGT convention, running from the second conserved V-encoded cysteine to the conserved J-encoded phenylalanine. The earlier analysis of about 590 of the donors excluded sequences that lacked an unambiguous match to a single V gene segment. An earlier analysis of a few hundred of the donors called V segments functional above 56.7% productive rearrangements and segregating when the between-donor standard deviation exceeded 5%. A statistical classification framework was built for diagnosing cytomegalovirus status from the catalog of TCR beta chain sequences. In a later analysis, V and J genes were assigned by comparing TCR nucleotide sequences against IMGT/GENE-DB human TR gene sequences. The TCRdist pipeline was used in a later analysis to assign CDR3 sequences and most-parsimonious VDJ recombination scenarios. In a later analysis, every TCR beta chain was defined by the combination of its CDR3 amino acid sequence and its V-gene family, and reads without a unique V-gene family were dropped. In a later analysis, approximately 590 highly shared, low-generation-probability nucleotide sequences were removed to address suspected cross-contamination and a sequencing artifact. For each public chain, a later analysis derived a clonal expansion index from normalized ranks of inferred template counts within each repertoire. In a later analysis, generation probabilities were computed with a VDJ recombination model fitted to out-of-frame rearrangements, and the resulting probabilities were checked against IGoR. A later analysis scored TCR-TCR, TCR-HLA and TCR-CMV co-occurrence with hypergeometric tests, applying a repertoire-size bias correction to TCR pairs. False discovery rates were estimated in a later analysis by permuting HLA or CMV assignments 20 times. In a later analysis, co-occurring TCRs were grouped using DBSCAN, with TCRdist sequence similarity added in when clustering inside HLA-allele-positive subsets. Repertoires with fewer than 30,000 or more than 120,000 public chains were left out of co-occurrence clustering, as were five repertoires with anomalous nucleotide sharing. TCRdb took over this immuneACCESS table, retaining in-frame rearrangements with V and J assigned. Such tables are incomplete; in checked studies, under half of the missing clones stem from an unresolved V gene, and the remainder is unexplained. The DNA was the basis for D and trimming; V, J and clone size are from that table. The sample data list tens of thousands of clones, and 70% to 85% of these were observed just once. About 8% of the sample comes from the top ten.

Sequencing was performed on PBMCs. The sequence joins TRBV29-1 to TRBJ2-3; the central 8 bases match TRBD2. The clonotype comes from a man aged 55 to 70 in good health and CMV-seronegative. The CDR3 has the sequence CSVVYGQAGTRSDTQYF. DNA sequence: TGCAGCGTTGTCTATGGGCAGGCCGGGACTAGAAGTGATACGCAGTATTTT.